The 27 T cell receptor beta chains listed next were all sequenced from one sample in a study of blood T cell repertoires in COVID-19. The table came from immunoSEQ multiplex PCR; TCRdb's copy has only in-frame clones and leaves some out. The sample has 150,000 to 200,000 clones, around nine tenths seen once. Sequenced: peripheral blood. The receptors derive from a man aged 60 to 69 with COVID-19, enrolled during active disease.

The chain is built from TRBV18 and TRBJ1-1, with D perhaps matching TRBD1 (5 bases). Germline CDR1 KGHSH, CDR2 LQKENI. Trimming cost V 6 bases and J 6 bases, with 20 bases left between them. The CDR3 is made up of 15 amino acids. CDR3 residues: CASSHGGSRDPEAFF. CDR3 coding DNA: TGTGCCAGCTCCCACGGGGGGAGTAGGGATCCTGAAGCTTTCTTT.

The rearrangement links TRBV6-5 to TRBJ1-4; possibly TRBD1 for D (5 bases). This CDR3 contains 14 residues. V lost 6 bases and J lost 2, with 10 bases in between. Germline V gives CDR1 MNHEY, CDR2 SVGAGI. The CDR3: CASRNSGTNEKLFF. The CDR3 nucleotides are TGTGCCAGCAGGAACTCAGGGACTAATGAAAAACTGTTTTTT.

This clone was counted a few times. The chain recombines TRBV5-4 with TRBJ2-3, with 7 bases lining up with TRBD2. This CDR3 has 17 residues. Germline lookup yields CDR1 SGHNT and CDR2 YYREEE (reference sequence). V trimming: 0 bases; J trimming: 0 bases; junction bases outside the gene matches: 7. This chain's CDR3 is CASSLEGSAGSTDTQYF. The DNA for the CDR3 is TGTGCCAGCAGCTTGGAGGGGTCAGCGGGAAGCACAGATACGCAGTATTTT.

There are a few counts of this clone. CDR3 in amino acids: CASSYPGQGTDEAFF. Written as DNA, the CDR3 is TGTGCCAGCAGTTACCCGGGACAGGGAACCGATGAAGCTTTCTTT. The rearrangement links TRBV6-2 or TRBV6-3 to TRBJ1-1; 9 bases agree with TRBD1. The CDR3 is 15 residues long. V trimming: 2 bases; J trimming: 7 bases; junction bases outside the gene matches: 8. Germline lookup yields CDR1 MNHEY and CDR2 SVGEGT.

The genes are TRBV3-1 (or the pseudogene TRBV3-2) and TRBJ1-5; D gene unclear. Trimming cost V 1 base and J 12 bases, with 13 bases left between them. Germline CDR1 reads LGHDT; CDR2 reads YNNKEL (reference sequence). The CDR3 length is 13 residues. The DNA of the CDR3 is TGTGCCAGCAGCCAAGGACGGAGTATTAACCAGCATTTT. Translation gives CASSQGRSINQHF.

The DNA of the CDR3 is TGTGCCAGCAGCCAGAAGGTCAGGCCTGGAAACACCATATATTTT. Its translation is CASSQKVRPGNTIYF. The chain uses TRBV3-1 (or the pseudogene TRBV3-2) and TRBJ1-3; D gene unclear. The CDR3 consists of 15 residues. CDR1 and CDR2 from the germline V gene are LGHDT and YNNKEL (reference sequence). V lost 3 bases to trimming and J lost 2 bases, with 11 bases between them.

This clone was counted between two and nine times. The chain employs TRBV7-2 and TRBJ1-1, with no clear D. In germline, CDR1 is SGHTA, CDR2 FQGNSA. V shed 4 bases and J shed 1 base, with 7 bases lying between them. CDR3 size: 13 residues. CDR3 protein: CASSYSTNTEAFF. CDR3 bases: TGTGCCAGCAGCTACTCAACGAACACTGAAGCTTTCTTT. The whole variable domain, filled in from reference TRBV7-2 and TRBJ1-1, reads GAGVSQSPSNKVTEKGKDVELRCDPISGHTALYWYRQSLGQGLEFLIYFQGNSAPDKSGLPSDRFSAERTGGSVSTLTIQRTQQEDSAVYLCASSYSTNTEAFFGQGTRLTVV.

The rearrangement uses TRBV6-5 and TRBJ1-2; no clear D gene. Trimming shortened V by 7 bases and J by 1 base, and 13 bases separated the two germline ends. The germline CDR1 and CDR2 sequences are MNHEY and SVGAGI. CDR3 length: 14 residues. The CDR3, as DNA: TGTGCCAGCACTCAGAGGGAGGGTAACTATGGCTACACCTTC. Translation: CASTQREGNYGYTF.

As concerns this clone: This CDR3 fails to terminate in the conserved phenylalanine or tryptophan, so it likely reflects a read error. The V call is TRBV7-9, the J call TRBJ1-1; 11 nucleotides line up with TRBD1. The J segment lost 5 bases and the V segment lost 5 bases, leaving 10 bases of the junction unmatched. Germline V CDR1 and CDR2: SEHNR, FQNEAQ (reference sequence). This CDR3 comprises 16 residues. In DNA form, the CDR3 reads TGTGCCAGCAGCCCAACCCCGGGACAGGGGGTAACTGAAGCTTTCTAT. Its protein product is CASSPTPGQGVTEAFY.

CDR3 loop: CAWSVLSGGYTDTQYF. As DNA, the CDR3 is TGTGCCTGGAGTGTACTTAGCGGGGGGTACACAGATACGCAGTATTTT. This chain uses TRBV30 with TRBJ2-3; 10 bases align to TRBD2. J was trimmed by 2 bases and V by 0 bases; bases with no gene match: 5. There are 16 residues in the CDR3. The germline V gene has CDR1 GTSNPN and CDR2 SVGIG (reference sequence).

This chain connects TRBV19 to TRBJ2-1; the match to TRBD2 covers 12 bases. The V segment lost 7 bases and the J segment 8 bases; nucleotides outside the gene matches: 12. Germline CDR1 and CDR2: LNHDA and SQIVND (reference sequence). The CDR3 is 16 amino acids. The CDR3 coding sequence is TGTGCCAGTACCCCACTTGGACTAGCGGGGCACTATGAGCAGTTCTTC. It encodes CASTPLGLAGHYEQFF.

This clone showed up just once. This chain links TRBV10-3 with TRBJ1-3; D might be TRBD1 (5 bases). CDR1 and CDR2 from the germline V gene are ENHRY and SYGVKD. Trimming cost V 7 bases and J 1 base, with 11 bases left between them. CDR3 length equals 14 residues. CDR3 sequence: CAITRDLSGNTIYF. DNA for the CDR3: TGTGCCATCACAAGGGACTTATCTGGAAACACCATATATTTT.

The genes are TRBV18 and TRBJ2-5, with D perhaps matching TRBD2 (5 bases). CDR1 is KGHSH and CDR2 is LQKENI in the germline V gene. Trimming removed 6 bases from V and 5 bases from J, with 13 bases in between. CDR3 length equals 13 residues. CDR3 residues: CASSAGMEETQYF. CDR3 DNA: TGTGCCAGCTCGGCCGGGATGGAGGAGACCCAGTACTTC. The full variable domain, rest sourced from reference TRBV18 and TRBJ2-5, is NAGVMQNPRHLVRRRGQEARLRCSPMKGHSHVYWYRQLPEEGLKFMVYLQKENIIDESGMPKERFSAEFPKEGPSILRIQQVVRGDSAAYFCASSAGMEETQYFGPGTRLLVL.

This clone was detected only a few times. The V and J genes are TRBV27 and TRBJ1-2; D remains ambiguous. The CDR3 totals 12 residues. CDR1 is MNHEY, CDR2 SMNVEV, per germline (reference sequence). V lost 6 bases and J 3 bases, leaving 8 bases between the germline ends. The CDR3 nucleotides are TGTGCCAGCAGGGCCCTTGACTATGGCTACACCTTC. Its protein is CASRALDYGYTF.

V gene TRBV9 combines with J gene TRBJ1-3; D is undetermined. Germline CDR1 SGDLS, CDR2 YYNGEE. Trimming cost V 4 bases and J 0 bases, with 17 bases left between them. CDR3 size: 17 residues. The CDR3 region has the DNA TGTGCCAGCAGCCCCGAGTACTTGCAGCGCTCTGGAAACACCATATATTTT. Protein product: CASSPEYLQRSGNTIYF.

DNA for the CDR3: TGTGCCAGTAGTCCAGGAAAACAGGGGGGGCCCACTAACTATGGCTACACCTTC. Its translation: CASSPGKQGGPTNYGYTF. The chain is built from TRBV19 and TRBJ1-2; 8 bases agree with TRBD1. Germline assignment: CDR1 LNHDA and CDR2 SQIVND (reference sequence). The CDR3 has 18 amino acids. Unmatched junction bases numbered 14, after V lost 5 bases and J lost 0 bases.

V usage is TRBV29-1 and J usage is TRBJ1-1; D uncertain. V lost 4 bases and J 0 bases, leaving 15 bases between the germline ends. This CDR3 is built from 15 residues. In germline, CDR1 is SQVTM, CDR2 ANQGSEA. DNA of the CDR3: TGCAGCGTTGTTTTCCCAGGCCCTCTGAACACTGAAGCTTTCTTT. Amino acid sequence: CSVVFPGPLNTEAFF.

This clone was detected only a few times. J is TRBJ1-1 and V is TRBV28; D is possibly TRBD1 (6 bases). This CDR3 has 12 residues. CDR1 and CDR2 from the germline V gene are MDHEN and SYDVKM. Between the trimmed V and J ends, which lost 11 bases and 2 bases, there was a span of 12 bases. The CDR3 bases are TGTGCCTCCTGGGACACCAACACTGAAGCTTTCTTT. Encoded protein: CASWDTNTEAFF.

The gene calls are TRBV6-1 and TRBJ2-7; 12 bases map to TRBD1. J was trimmed by 3 bases and V by 3 bases; bases with no gene match: 3. The CDR3 is made up of 15 amino acids. CDR1 is MNHNS, CDR2 SASEGT, per germline. The CDR3 sequence: CASSEGQGAFYEQYF. The CDR3, as DNA: TGTGCCAGCAGTGAGGGACAGGGGGCATTCTACGAGCAGTACTTC.

This rearrangement joins TRBV19 to TRBJ1-1; no clear D gene. CDR1 and CDR2 (germline): LNHDA, SQIVND (reference sequence). V was trimmed by 6 bases and J by 2 bases, leaving 16 bases between them. CDR3 length: 15 amino acids. CDR3 coding DNA: TGTGCCAGTAGCCTGGCGGCGGGTCCTAACACTGAAGCTTTCTTT. Translation: CASSLAAGPNTEAFF.

The genes are TRBV2 and TRBJ2-5; weak D call: TRBD2 (5 bases). This CDR3 region has 12 residues. Germline loops: CDR1 SNHLY, CDR2 FYNNEI. Trimming left V 7 bases short and J 5 bases short, with 11 bases between. CDR3 protein: CASMAPGETQYF. DNA for the CDR3: TGTGCCAGCATGGCACCGGGGGAGACCCAGTACTTC.

The rearrangement joins TRBV5-4 to TRBJ2-1; weak D call: TRBD1 (6 bases). In germline, CDR1 is SGHNT, CDR2 YYREEE (reference sequence). This CDR3 has 17 amino acids. The V end lost 4 bases, the J end lost 0 bases, and 17 bases lay between the germline ends. As DNA, the CDR3 is TGTGCCAGCAGCCCCAGCCCAGGGGTAAGCTCCTACAATGAGCAGTTCTTC. This gives the protein CASSPSPGVSSYNEQFF.

This clone was recorded once. V is TRBV5-8 and J is TRBJ1-1; 10 nucleotides align to TRBD1. In germline, CDR1 is SGHTS, CDR2 YDEGEE. J gave up 4 bases and V 5 bases, and 11 bases lay outside the gene matches. CDR3 length equals 16 residues. For the CDR3, the DNA is TGTGCCAGCAGGCGAAACTCCGGGACAGGGGCCACTGAAGCTTTCTTT. Encoded protein: CASRRNSGTGATEAFF.

This clone was detected once. The genes are TRBV5-4 and TRBJ1-1; D is unresolved. V gave up 2 bases and J gave up 2 bases, with 7 bases separating them. CDR1 SGHNT and CDR2 YYREEE come from the germline V gene (reference sequence). The CDR3 is 13 residues long. CDR3 sequence (DNA): TGTGCCAGCAGCTTTAATCCCAACACTGAAGCTTTCTTT. Amino acid sequence: CASSFNPNTEAFF.

The chain is built from TRBV6-2 or TRBV6-3 and TRBJ1-2; TRBD1 matches 7 bases. The V gene end was trimmed by 0 bases and the J gene end by 8 bases; junction bases not matched to a gene: 9. This CDR3 region has 15 residues. Germline CDR1 is MNHEY and CDR2 is SVGEGT. CDR3 region: CASSYSVTRDRGYTF. The CDR3 DNA follows: TGTGCCAGCAGTTACTCTGTCACGCGGGACAGAGGCTACACCTTC.

The CDR3, as DNA: TGTGCCGGGCGGGGACAGGGGGCCTACGAGCAGTACTTC. This sequence encodes CAGRGQGAYEQYF. The chain is built from TRBV6-5 and TRBJ2-7; 11 nucleotides match TRBD1. With V trimmed by 11 bases and J by 2 bases, 5 bases remained unmatched. The CDR3 covers 13 residues. The germline V gene encodes CDR1 MNHEY and CDR2 SVGAGI.

This clone came up a few times. Other DNA sequences in the sample encode the same CDR3. The chain uses TRBV7-2 and TRBJ1-3; D call uncertain. The CDR3 covers 15 residues. V gave up 1 base and J gave up 3 bases, with 10 bases separating them. Germline assignment: CDR1 SGHTA and CDR2 FQGNSA. CDR3 loop: CASSLGPGSGNTIYF. CDR3 nucleotides: TGTGCCAGCAGCTTAGGCCCAGGTAGTGGAAACACCATATATTTT.